The rows below give T cell receptor beta chains drawn from one sample of a study of Ad26.COV2.S vaccination and SARS-CoV-2 variants. This table comes from immunoSEQ multiplex PCR, and its TCRdb copy is limited to in-frame clones, with some not included. The repertoire holds about 380,000 clones, with 83% as singletons. The source material was peripheral blood, sampled in a trial of Ad26.COV2.S vaccine versus placebo. These receptors all come from a person between 18 and 60 years old who received the Ad26.COV2.S COVID-19 vaccine or a placebo. The CDR3 runs from the conserved cysteine through the conserved F or W. A D gene is named only where the DNA matches it firmly. Size tells how often a clone was seen (once, few, many) or the class of an expanded clone, and some rows leave it out.

j_call d_call v_call clone_size cdr3_aa cdr3_nt
TRBJ1-3 TRBD1 TRBV30 - CAWSHRQGWGNTIYF TGTGCCTGGAGCCACAGACAGGGGTGGGGAAACACCATATATTTT
TRBJ1-1 - TRBV6-2/TRBV6-3 once CASSYLGSEAFF TGTGCCAGCAGTTACTTAGGGTCGGAAGCTTTCTTT
TRBJ2-7 - TRBV11-3 - CASSLGFVEQYF TGTGCCAGCAGCTTAGGGTTTGTGGAGCAGTACTTC
TRBJ1-2 TRBD1 TRBV6-2/TRBV6-3 - CASSPVDRNGYTF TGTGCCAGCAGCCCAGTGGACAGGAACGGCTACACCTTC
TRBJ1-1 - TRBV7-9 - CASSLGAVEAFF TGTGCCAGCAGCTTAGGGGCGGTTGAAGCTTTCTTT
TRBJ1-1 - TRBV19 - CASSIDRSWAFF TGTGCCAGTAGTATTGACAGGTCGTGGGCTTTCTTT
TRBJ1-2 - TRBV5-4 - CASSLDRQPYGYTF TGTGCCAGCAGCTTGGATAGGCAGCCTTATGGCTACACCTTC
TRBJ2-1 - TRBV6-5 - CASSSGYNEQFF TGTGCCAGCAGTTCCGGTTACAATGAGCAGTTCTTC
TRBJ2-4 TRBD2 TRBV4-1 once CASSQGPYALAAKNIQYF TGCGCCAGCAGCCAAGGTCCATATGCACTAGCGGCTAAAAACATTCAGTACTTC
TRBJ2-5 - TRBV24-1 - CATSAWGRSSVETQYF TGTGCCACCAGCGCCTGGGGACGGAGCTCCGTTGAGACCCAGTACTTC
TRBJ1-5 TRBD1 TRBV7-2 - CASRPTGDDQPQHF TGTGCCAGCAGACCAACAGGGGATGATCAGCCCCAGCATTTT
TRBJ2-7 - TRBV28 once CASSLNGQIPYEQYF TGTGCCAGCAGTTTAAATGGCCAAATTCCCTACGAGCAGTACTTC
TRBJ2-5 - TRBV20-1 - CSARDQGGGYF TGCAGTGCTAGAGACCAGGGCGGTGGGTACTTC
TRBJ2-3 TRBD2 TRBV4-2 - CASSRGVAGGVDTQYF TGTGCCAGCAGCAGAGGGGTAGCGGGAGGGGTAGATACGCAGTATTTT
TRBJ2-1 - TRBV5-4 - CASSPIFGGNEQFF TGTGCCAGCAGCCCTATCTTTGGTGGGAATGAGCAGTTCTTC
TRBJ1-1 - TRBV7-9 - CASSLEFRTLNTEAFF TGTGCCAGCAGCTTGGAATTCCGGACACTGAACACTGAAGCTTTCTTT
TRBJ2-1 TRBD2 TRBV4-2 - CASSLTSGNPVDEQFF TGTGCCAGCAGCCTGACTAGCGGAAACCCGGTGGATGAGCAGTTCTTC
TRBJ1-2 - TRBV19 - CASTVTGYRASGYTF TGTGCCAGTACCGTAACCGGGTACAGAGCCTCTGGCTACACCTTC
TRBJ1-1 - TRBV18 - CASSPGVGTEAFF TGTGCCAGCTCACCAGGAGTGGGCACTGAAGCTTTCTTT
TRBJ1-1 - TRBV6-4 few CASRRDLYTEAFF TGTGCCAGCAGAAGGGACTTGTACACTGAAGCTTTCTTT
TRBJ2-1 TRBD1 TRBV24-1 - CATSDPRDRGGEQFF TGTGCCACCAGTGATCCGAGGGACAGGGGTGGGGAGCAGTTCTTC
TRBJ1-1 - TRBV7-9 once CASSLAGAKNTEAFF TGTGCCAGCAGCTTAGCCGGTGCCAAGAACACTGAAGCTTTCTTT
TRBJ2-5 - TRBV18 - CASSPGRGETQYF TGTGCCAGCTCACCCGGTAGGGGGGAGACCCAGTACTTC
TRBJ1-2 - TRBV11-2 - CASSLYRGGAGNYGYTF TGTGCCAGCAGCTTATATCGAGGGGGGGCAGGAAACTATGGCTACACCTTC
TRBJ2-3 - TRBV5-6 many CASSPVSTDTQYF TGTGCCAGCAGCCCCGTCTCCACAGATACGCAGTATTTT
TRBJ2-1 TRBD2 TRBV19 once CASSLRLAIGVQSSYNEQFF TGTGCCAGTAGCCTTAGACTAGCGATAGGGGTTCAGAGCTCCTACAATGAGCAGTTCTTC
TRBJ2-7 - TRBV30 - CAWSVSSYEQYF TGTGCCTGGAGTGTAAGTTCCTACGAGCAGTACTTC
TRBJ1-1 - TRBV7-9 - CASSFGRQMNTEAFF TGTGCCAGCAGCTTTGGCAGGCAGATGAACACTGAAGCTTTCTTT
TRBJ2-2 - TRBV7-9 once CASPSGYTNTGELFF TGTGCCAGTCCGTCAGGCTATACGAACACCGGGGAGCTGTTTTTT
TRBJ2-2 - TRBV6-1 - CASSEIRVTGELFF TGTGCCAGCAGTGAAATAAGGGTAACCGGGGAGCTGTTTTTT
TRBJ1-1 - TRBV5-5 - CASSLVQPEAFF TGTGCCAGCAGCTTGGTACAGCCTGAAGCTTTCTTT
TRBJ1-6 TRBD1 TRBV7-2 once CASTDKGTGVSPLHF TGTGCCAGCACCGACAAGGGGACAGGGGTTTCACCCCTCCACTTT
TRBJ1-1 - TRBV9 - CASSVVEGIVREAFF TGTGCCAGCAGCGTAGTGGAGGGGATCGTCCGGGAAGCTTTCTTT
TRBJ1-6 - TRBV9 many CASSTRLSGEHSPLHF TGTGCCAGCAGCACCCGCCTGTCAGGCGAACATTCACCCCTCCACTTT
TRBJ2-5 - TRBV5-1 - CASSSQEQETQYF TGCGCCAGCAGCTCTCAGGAACAAGAGACCCAGTACTTC
TRBJ1-2 - TRBV3-1/TRBV3-2 - CASSFLGAQDYGYTF TGTGCCAGCAGCTTTTTAGGGGCACAGGACTATGGCTACACCTTC
TRBJ2-3 TRBD2 TRBV9 - CASSASGTSHTQYF TGTGCCAGCAGCGCAAGCGGGACCAGCCATACGCAGTATTTT
TRBJ1-5 - TRBV2 - CASTAGGNQPQHF TGTGCCAGCACGGCTGGAGGGAATCAGCCCCAGCATTTT
TRBJ1-1 - TRBV7-2 - CASRAGGSYTEAFF TGTGCCAGCAGGGCCGGGGGCTCCTACACTGAAGCTTTCTTT
TRBJ1-5 - TRBV5-5 few CASSLTWTADQPQHF TGTGCCAGCAGTCTTACCTGGACCGCCGATCAGCCCCAGCATTTT
TRBJ2-3 - TRBV3-1/TRBV3-2 - CASSRKDTQYF TGTGCCAGCAGCCGGAAAGATACGCAGTATTTT